This is a list of T cell receptor beta chains from one sample in a study of shared clonotypes between healthy human individuals. Profiling relied on immunoSEQ multiplex PCR, and the TCRdb table lists in-frame clones only, not all of them. The sample contains around 1.9 million clones, roughly 91% of which appear only once. The sequenced material came from naive CD8+ T cells from PBMCs. These receptors were obtained from a man younger than 35 in good health. Some clones in this sample may be carry-over from other donors' samples. Each CDR3 is given with its conserved first and last residue. A D gene is named only where the DNA matches it firmly. Part of the rows lack a size; the others show once, few, many or a class for expanded clones.

v_call	d_call	clone_size	j_call	cdr3_nt	cdr3_aa
TRBV6-1	TRBD1	NA	TRBJ2-7	TGTGCCAGCAGTGAATGGGACAGGGGTTCCTACGAGCAGTACTTC	CASSEWDRGSYEQYF
TRBV7-9	NA	NA	TRBJ1-4	TGTGCCAGCAGCCCAGGGGTAGCTAATGAAAAACTGTTTTTT	CASSPGVANEKLFF
TRBV19	TRBD2	NA	TRBJ2-7	TGTGCCAGTAGTCCGGGACTAGGGGGCTACGAGCAGTACTTC	CASSPGLGGYEQYF
TRBV28	NA	NA	TRBJ2-2	TGTGCCACCGATCCGGGCGGACCGAACACCGGGGAGCTGTTTTTT	CATDPGGPNTGELFF
TRBV11-1	NA	NA	TRBJ1-1	TGTGCCAGCAGCTTGTCCTTGAACACTGAAGCTTTCTTT	CASSLSLNTEAFF
TRBV7-5	NA	NA	TRBJ2-7	TGTGTCAGAAGAATCCCTTCTGAGGCGCGTACCTACGAGCAGTACTTC	CVRRIPSEARTYEQYF
TRBV4-1	NA	NA	TRBJ1-1	TGCGCCAGCAGCCACCGCCAGGAGGGCACTGAAGCTTTCTTT	CASSHRQEGTEAFF
TRBV27	TRBD2	NA	TRBJ2-7	TGTGCCAGCAGTTTATGGAGTAGCGGGAACCCACCCTACGAGCAGTACTTC	CASSLWSSGNPPYEQYF
TRBV4-1	NA	NA	TRBJ2-3	TGCGCCAGCAGCCAAACTACCGCCAGGGTTAAGACAGATACGCAGTATTTT	CASSQTTARVKTDTQYF
TRBV10-3	TRBD1	NA	TRBJ2-5	TGTGCCATCAGTGACTGGGACAGGGACTTTACCCAGTACTTC	CAISDWDRDFTQYF
TRBV7-8	NA	NA	TRBJ2-5	TGTGCCAGCAGCCCCCGGGTGGGGGAAGAGACCCAGTACTTC	CASSPRVGEETQYF
TRBV29-1	NA	NA	TRBJ1-1	TGCAGCGTTGAAGAGGGGGCAGGGAACACTGAAGCTTTCTTT	CSVEEGAGNTEAFF
TRBV21-1	NA	few	TRBJ1-2	TGTGCCAGCAGAATCTACCCCACCCGTGGCTACACCTTC	CASRIYPTRGYTF
TRBV15	NA	NA	TRBJ2-1	TGTGCCACCAGCCCCTTGTCTGGGGGCAATGAGCAGTTCTTC	CATSPLSGGNEQFF
TRBV9	TRBD1	NA	TRBJ1-3	TGTGCCAGCAGCGAAAACAGGGGCACCATATATTTT	CASSENRGTIYF
TRBV5-1	NA	NA	TRBJ2-4	TGCGCCAGCAGCTTGTACGCCGCGGGGTATGTGGCCAAAAACATTCAGTACTTC	CASSLYAAGYVAKNIQYF
TRBV6-6	NA	NA	TRBJ1-1	TGTGCCAGCAGGCAAACAGGGAACACTGAAGCTTTCTTT	CASRQTGNTEAFF
TRBV7-9	TRBD2	NA	TRBJ2-7	TGTGCCAGCAGCCCCAGCGGGATAAGTTACGAGCAGTACTTC	CASSPSGISYEQYF
TRBV28	TRBD1	NA	TRBJ2-5	TGTGCCAGCAGTCCCGGGGCAGGGGGACGGGAGACCCAGTACTTC	CASSPGAGGRETQYF
TRBV15	TRBD1	NA	TRBJ2-2	TGTGCCACCAGCAATACAGGGGCCGGGGAGCTGTTTTTT	CATSNTGAGELFF
TRBV7-9	TRBD1	NA	TRBJ1-1	TGTGCCAGCAGCCCGATTTTCAGGGGGCAAACTGAAGCTTTCTTT	CASSPIFRGQTEAFF
TRBV27	TRBD1	NA	TRBJ1-2	TGTGCCAGCAGTTTATACGCTACAGGGGGCCTAGGTCCCCCCTATGGCTACACCTTC	CASSLYATGGLGPPYGYTF
TRBV11-2	NA	NA	TRBJ2-1	TGTGCCAGCAGCTTAGATTCAGGCAGGGTAGCCTCCTACAATGAGCAGTTCTTC	CASSLDSGRVASYNEQFF
TRBV19	TRBD1	once	TRBJ1-1	TGTGCCAGTAGTATAACTGGGACAGAGAACACTGAAGCTTTCTTT	CASSITGTENTEAFF
TRBV7-9	NA	NA	TRBJ2-7	TGTGCCAGCAGCCCCAGTTTCGAGTACGAGCAGTACTTC	CASSPSFEYEQYF
TRBV4-2	NA	once	TRBJ2-3	TGTGCCAGCAGCCAAATAGGCCTTGTTGGCACAGATACGCAGTATTTT	CASSQIGLVGTDTQYF
TRBV2	TRBD1	NA	TRBJ1-4	TGTGCCAGCAGCGGACAGGGGGCAACTAATGAAAAACTGTTTTTT	CASSGQGATNEKLFF
TRBV18	NA	once	TRBJ2-7	TGTGCCAGCTCACCGGGCGGGATGCCCTACGAGCAGTACTTC	CASSPGGMPYEQYF
TRBV9	NA	NA	TRBJ1-4	TGTGCCAGCAGCCCTCGGGGGCAGACTGAAAAACTGTTTTTT	CASSPRGQTEKLFF
TRBV28	NA	NA	TRBJ2-3	TGTGCCAGCAGTTTAATGGGGGACGGAACCACAGATACGCAGTATTTT	CASSLMGDGTTDTQYF
TRBV9	TRBD2	NA	TRBJ2-7	TGTGCCAGCAGCACAAGTTCCGGGACTAGAAACTCCTACGAGCAGTACTTC	CASSTSSGTRNSYEQYF
TRBV4-3	NA	few	TRBJ2-1	TGCGCCAGCAGCCAAGAGAGCTACAATGAGCAGTTCTTC	CASSQESYNEQFF
TRBV7-9	TRBD2	NA	TRBJ2-5	TGTGCCAGCAGCCCCCGGACTAGCGGGAGGGGAGAGACCCAGTACTTC	CASSPRTSGRGETQYF
TRBV27	NA	NA	TRBJ2-1	TGTGCCAGCGGCCTCCCAGAGCAGTTCTTC	CASGLPEQFF
TRBV6-1	NA	NA	TRBJ2-1	TGTGCCAGCAGTGAACCGGGACCTCGTCTCAATGAGCAGTTCTTC	CASSEPGPRLNEQFF
TRBV2	NA	once	TRBJ2-5	TGTGCCAGCAGCTACGAACCTCCGGGACAATGGGGAGAGACCCAGTACTTC	CASSYEPPGQWGETQYF
TRBV5-6	NA	once	TRBJ1-2	TGTGCCAGCAGCCCAACTTCGAATTATAACTATGGCTACACCTTC	CASSPTSNYNYGYTF
TRBV13	NA	NA	TRBJ2-7	TGTGCCAGCAGCTTAGGCGGGGGCTCCTACGAGCAGTACTTC	CASSLGGGSYEQYF
TRBV10-3	TRBD2	NA	TRBJ2-1	TGTGCCATCAGCGGACTAGCGGGGACCAATGAGCAGTTCTTC	CAISGLAGTNEQFF
TRBV5-6	NA	NA	TRBJ1-2	TGTGCCAGCAACCTAGGGAGGTTTGGCTATGGCTACACCTTC	CASNLGRFGYGYTF
TRBV28	NA	NA	TRBJ2-3	TGTGCCAGCAGTTTATCTCGGACCAAAAGCACAGATACGCAGTATTTT	CASSLSRTKSTDTQYF
TRBV5-1	TRBD2	NA	TRBJ2-5	TGCGCCAGCAGCCCGATCGCTAGCGGGAGGGCCGAAAAGACCCAGTACTTC	CASSPIASGRAEKTQYF
TRBV6-1	TRBD1	NA	TRBJ1-1	TGTGCCAGCAGAAGACAGGGGATGAACACTGAAGCTTTCTTT	CASRRQGMNTEAFF
TRBV5-1	TRBD1	NA	TRBJ1-2	TGCGCCAGCAGCTCCGGCAAGGGGACAGGCCTCTATGGCTACACCTTC	CASSSGKGTGLYGYTF
TRBV4-3	TRBD2	NA	TRBJ2-7	TGCGCCAGCAGCCAAGATGGGGGGACTAGCGGCGAGCAGTACTTC	CASSQDGGTSGEQYF
TRBV27	TRBD2	NA	TRBJ2-3	TGTGCCAGCAGCGAGCGGGAGCCAGATACGCAGTATTTT	CASSEREPDTQYF
TRBV27	NA	once	TRBJ2-7	TGTGCCAGCAGTTTATCGTTGAGCAGGGCAAGAGGCTACGAGCAGTACTTC	CASSLSLSRARGYEQYF
TRBV7-9	NA	NA	TRBJ2-7	TGTGCCAGCAGCAACTGGGGGGACTACGAGCAGTACTTC	CASSNWGDYEQYF
TRBV5-1	TRBD1	NA	TRBJ2-6	TGCGCCAGCAGCCCGGGACAGGTGACCTCTGGGGCCAACGTCCTGACTTTC	CASSPGQVTSGANVLTF
TRBV5-4	NA	NA	TRBJ2-2	TGTGCCAGCAGCTTTGGAGGCGGAGAGCTGTTTTTT	CASSFGGGELFF
TRBV29-1	TRBD1	NA	TRBJ2-2	TGCAGCGTCCACCGGGGACAGCCGAACACCGGGGAGCTGTTTTTT	CSVHRGQPNTGELFF
TRBV4-3	NA	NA	TRBJ2-3	TGCGCCAGCAGCCAAGTGCTTTTAGCAGATACGCAGTATTTT	CASSQVLLADTQYF